This T cell receptor beta chain was sequenced in a study of blood T cell repertoires in COVID-19. The CDR3 sequence is 14 residues long. CDR1 and CDR2 from the germline V gene are MNHEY and SVGEGT. V was pared by 2 bases and J by 6 bases, with 13 bases between. Assay: immunoSEQ multiplex PCR; the TCRdb copy retains only in-frame clones and omits some. This sample has some 100,000 clones, with roughly 90% found just once. The TCR sequence derives from a woman aged 65 to 85 with acute or convalescent COVID-19. Material: peripheral blood. The V and J genes are TRBV6-2 or TRBV6-3 and TRBJ1-1; D is unclear. In DNA form, the CDR3 reads TGTGCCAGCAGTTACAAGGAGCGCGGGGCTGAAGCTTTCTTT. It yields the protein CASSYKERGAEAFF.